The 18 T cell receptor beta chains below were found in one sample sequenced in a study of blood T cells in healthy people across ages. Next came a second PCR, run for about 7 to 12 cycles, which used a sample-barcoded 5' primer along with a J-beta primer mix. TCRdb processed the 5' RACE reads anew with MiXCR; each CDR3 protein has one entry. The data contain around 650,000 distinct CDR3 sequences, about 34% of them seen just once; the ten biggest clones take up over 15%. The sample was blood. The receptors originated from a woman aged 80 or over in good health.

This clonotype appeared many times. This CDR3 is CASSVYRGGYEQYF. The CDR3 coding sequence is TGTGCCAGTAGTGTCTACAGGGGAGGATACGAGCAGTACTTC. This chain links TRBV19 with TRBJ2-7; tentatively, D is TRBD1 (7 bases). CDR1 LNHDA and CDR2 SQIVND come from the germline V gene (reference sequence). The V end lost 5 bases, the J end lost 4 bases, and 15 bases lay between the germline ends. The CDR3 has 14 residues. Variable domain in full (rest from reference TRBV19 and TRBJ2-7): DGGITQSPKYLFRKEGQNVTLSCEQNLNHDAMYWYRQDPGQGLRLIYYSQIVNDFQKGDIAEGYSVSREKKESFPLTVTSAQKNPTAFYLCASSVYRGGYEQYFGPGTRLTVT.

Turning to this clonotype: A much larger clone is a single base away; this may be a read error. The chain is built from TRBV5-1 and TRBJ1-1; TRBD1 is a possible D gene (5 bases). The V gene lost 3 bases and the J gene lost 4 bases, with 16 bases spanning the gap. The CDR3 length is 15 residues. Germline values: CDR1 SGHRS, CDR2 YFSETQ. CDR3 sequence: CASSWGGGRSTEAFF. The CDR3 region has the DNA TGCGCCAGCAGCTGGGGGGGAGGCCGGTCCACTGAAGCTTTCTTT. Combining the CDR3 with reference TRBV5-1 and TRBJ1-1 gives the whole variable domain KAGVTQTPRYLIKTRGQQVTLSCSPISGHRSVSWYQQTPGQGLQFLFEYFSETQRNKGNFPGRFSGRQFSNSRSEMNVSTLELGDSALYLCASSWGGGRSTEAFFGQGTRLTVV.

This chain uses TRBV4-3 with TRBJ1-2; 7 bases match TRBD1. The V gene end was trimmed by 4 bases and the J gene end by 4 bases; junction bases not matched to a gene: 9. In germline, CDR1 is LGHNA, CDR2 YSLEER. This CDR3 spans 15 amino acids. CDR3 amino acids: CASSPYSGGSYGYTF. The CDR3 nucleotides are TGCGCCAGCAGCCCCTACTCAGGGGGAAGCTATGGCTACACCTTC.

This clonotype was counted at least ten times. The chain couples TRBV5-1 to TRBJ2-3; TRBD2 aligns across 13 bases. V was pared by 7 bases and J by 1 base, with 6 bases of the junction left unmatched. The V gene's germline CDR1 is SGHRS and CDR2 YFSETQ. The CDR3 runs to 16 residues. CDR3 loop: CASRTSGGSGTDTQYF. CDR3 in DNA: TGCGCCAGCCGGACTAGCGGGGGCTCTGGCACAGATACGCAGTATTTT.

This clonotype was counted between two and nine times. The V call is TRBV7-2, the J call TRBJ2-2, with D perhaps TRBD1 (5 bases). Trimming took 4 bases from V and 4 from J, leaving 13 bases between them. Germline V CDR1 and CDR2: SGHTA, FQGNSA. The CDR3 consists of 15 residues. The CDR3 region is CASSWGTRGTGELFF. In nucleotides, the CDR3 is TGTGCCAGCAGCTGGGGCACGCGCGGCACCGGGGAGCTGTTTTTT.

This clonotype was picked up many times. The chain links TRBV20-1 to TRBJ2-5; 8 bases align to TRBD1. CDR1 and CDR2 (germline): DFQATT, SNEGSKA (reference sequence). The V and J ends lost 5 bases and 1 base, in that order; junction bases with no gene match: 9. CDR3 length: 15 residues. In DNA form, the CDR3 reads TGCAGTGCTGCGCAGGGGGCACTGGGCCAAGAGACCCAGTACTTC. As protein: CSAAQGALGQETQYF.

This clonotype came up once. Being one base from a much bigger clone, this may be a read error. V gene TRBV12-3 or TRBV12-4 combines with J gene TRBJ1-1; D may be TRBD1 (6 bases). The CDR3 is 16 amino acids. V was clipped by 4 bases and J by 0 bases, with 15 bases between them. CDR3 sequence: CASSWGYPGVNTEAFF. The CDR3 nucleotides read TGTGCCAGCAGTTGGGGGTACCCAGGGGTGAACACTGAAGCTTTCTTT.

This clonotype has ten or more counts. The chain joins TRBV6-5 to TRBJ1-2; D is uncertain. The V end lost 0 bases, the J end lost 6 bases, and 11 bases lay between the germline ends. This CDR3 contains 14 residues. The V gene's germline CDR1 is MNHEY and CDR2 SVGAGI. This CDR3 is CASSYSRHENGYTF. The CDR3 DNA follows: TGTGCCAGCAGTTACTCGAGACACGAGAATGGCTACACCTTC.

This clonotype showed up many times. CDR3 in amino acids: CSASPAKPQSTQYF. The CDR3 DNA follows: TGCAGTGCTAGTCCAGCGAAGCCACAGAGTACGCAGTATTTT. J is TRBJ2-3 and V is TRBV20-1; D gene uncertain. Germline V gene lookup returns CDR1 DFQATT and CDR2 SNEGSKA (reference sequence). The CDR3 runs 14 residues. The V and J ends lost 3 bases and 8 bases respectively, with 18 bases between them.

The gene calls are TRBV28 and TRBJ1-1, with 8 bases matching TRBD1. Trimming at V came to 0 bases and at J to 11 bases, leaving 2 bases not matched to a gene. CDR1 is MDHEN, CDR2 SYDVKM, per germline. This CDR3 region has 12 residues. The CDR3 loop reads CASSLWGDRAFF. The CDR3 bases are TGTGCCAGCAGTTTATGGGGGGACAGGGCTTTCTTT.

For the CDR3, the DNA is TGTGCCAGCAGCTTGGGGGGACTAGCCGGCGATGAGCAGTTCTTC. Its protein product is CASSLGGLAGDEQFF. The V gene is TRBV7-2, the J gene TRBJ2-1, with 9 bases that match TRBD2. The CDR3 consists of 15 residues. CDR1 and CDR2 from the germline V gene are SGHTA and FQGNSA. V lost 3 bases and J lost 8; bases outside the gene matches: 8.

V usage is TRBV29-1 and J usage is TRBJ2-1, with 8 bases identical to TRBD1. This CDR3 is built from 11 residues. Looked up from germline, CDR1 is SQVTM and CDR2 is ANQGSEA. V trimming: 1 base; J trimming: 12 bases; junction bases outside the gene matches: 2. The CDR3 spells CSVEGTGRQFF. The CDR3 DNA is TGCAGCGTTGAAGGGACAGGGCGGCAGTTCTTC.

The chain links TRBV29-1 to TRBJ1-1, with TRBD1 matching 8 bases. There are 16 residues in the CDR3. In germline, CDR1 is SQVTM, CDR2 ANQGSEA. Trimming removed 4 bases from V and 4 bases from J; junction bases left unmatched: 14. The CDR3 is CSVGRPLQGARTEAFF. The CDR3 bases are TGCAGCGTTGGTCGCCCCTTGCAGGGGGCGCGCACTGAAGCTTTCTTT. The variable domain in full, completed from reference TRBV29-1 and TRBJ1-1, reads SAVISQKPSRDICQRGTSLTIQCQVDSQVTMMFWYRQQPGQSLTLIATANQGSEATYESGFVIDKFPISRPNLTFSTLTVSNMSPEDSSIYLCSVGRPLQGARTEAFFGQGTRLTVV.

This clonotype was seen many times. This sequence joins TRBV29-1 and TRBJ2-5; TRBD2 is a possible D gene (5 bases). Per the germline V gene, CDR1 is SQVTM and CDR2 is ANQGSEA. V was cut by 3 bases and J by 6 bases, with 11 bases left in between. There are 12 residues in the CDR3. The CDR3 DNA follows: TGCAGCGTTGAGAGCCGAGGGAAGACCCAGTACTTC. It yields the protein CSVESRGKTQYF.

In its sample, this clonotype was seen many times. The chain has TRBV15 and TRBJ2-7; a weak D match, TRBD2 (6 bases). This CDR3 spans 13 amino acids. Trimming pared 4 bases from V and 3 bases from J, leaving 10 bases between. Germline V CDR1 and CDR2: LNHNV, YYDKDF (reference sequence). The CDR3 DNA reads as TGTGCCACCAGCATCGGGACTGACTACGAGCAGTACTTC. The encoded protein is CATSIGTDYEQYF.

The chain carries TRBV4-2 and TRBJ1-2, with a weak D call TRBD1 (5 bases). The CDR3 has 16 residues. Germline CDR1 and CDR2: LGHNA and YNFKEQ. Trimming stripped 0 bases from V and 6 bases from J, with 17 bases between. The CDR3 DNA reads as TGTGCCAGCAGCCAAGATCCCCGGACGGGGGTTCATGGCTACACCTTC. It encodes CASSQDPRTGVHGYTF.

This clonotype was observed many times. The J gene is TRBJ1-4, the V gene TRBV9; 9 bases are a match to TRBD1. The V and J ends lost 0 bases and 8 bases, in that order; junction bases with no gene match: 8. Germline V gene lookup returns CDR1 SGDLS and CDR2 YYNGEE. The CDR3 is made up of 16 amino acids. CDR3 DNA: TGTGCCAGCAGCGTAGGGACAGGGGCAGAAAGAGAAAAACTGTTTTTT. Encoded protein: CASSVGTGAEREKLFF.

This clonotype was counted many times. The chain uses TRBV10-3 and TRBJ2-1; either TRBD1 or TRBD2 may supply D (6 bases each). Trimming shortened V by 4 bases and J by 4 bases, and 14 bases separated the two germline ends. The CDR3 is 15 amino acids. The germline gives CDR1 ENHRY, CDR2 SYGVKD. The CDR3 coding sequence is TGTGCCATCAGTGTGCCGGGGGCCCTTTACAATGAGCAGTTCTTC. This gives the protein CAISVPGALYNEQFF.